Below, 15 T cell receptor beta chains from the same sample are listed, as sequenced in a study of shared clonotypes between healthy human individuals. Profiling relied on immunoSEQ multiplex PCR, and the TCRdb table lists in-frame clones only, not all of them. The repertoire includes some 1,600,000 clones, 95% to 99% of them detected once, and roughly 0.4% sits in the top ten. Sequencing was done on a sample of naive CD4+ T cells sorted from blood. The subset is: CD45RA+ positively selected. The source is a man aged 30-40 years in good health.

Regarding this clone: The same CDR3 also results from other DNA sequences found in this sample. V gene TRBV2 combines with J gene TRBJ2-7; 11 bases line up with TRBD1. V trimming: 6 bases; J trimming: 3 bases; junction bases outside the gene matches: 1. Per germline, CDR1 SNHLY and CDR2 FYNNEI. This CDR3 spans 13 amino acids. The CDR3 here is CASSGTGGYEQYF. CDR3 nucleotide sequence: TGTGCCAGCAGCGGGACAGGGGGCTACGAGCAGTACTTC.

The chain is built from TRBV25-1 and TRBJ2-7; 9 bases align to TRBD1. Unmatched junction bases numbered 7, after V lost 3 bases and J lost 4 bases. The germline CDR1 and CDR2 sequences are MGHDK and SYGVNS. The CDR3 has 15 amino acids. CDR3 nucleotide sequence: TGTGCCAGCAGTGACCCGGGACAGGGAAGGTACGAGCAGTACTTC. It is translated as CASSDPGQGRYEQYF.

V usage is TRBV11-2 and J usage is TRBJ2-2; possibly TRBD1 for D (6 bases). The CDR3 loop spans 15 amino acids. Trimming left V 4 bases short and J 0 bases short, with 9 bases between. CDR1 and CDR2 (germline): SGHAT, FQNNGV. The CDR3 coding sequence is TGTGCCAGCAGCTCCCGGGACACGAACACCGGGGAGCTGTTTTTT. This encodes CASSSRDTNTGELFF. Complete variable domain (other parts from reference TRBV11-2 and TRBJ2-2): EAGVAQSPRYKIIEKRQSVAFWCNPISGHATLYWYQQILGQGPKLLIQFQNNGVVDDSQLPKDRFSAERLKGVDSTLKIQPAKLEDSAVYLCASSSRDTNTGELFFGEGSRLTVL.

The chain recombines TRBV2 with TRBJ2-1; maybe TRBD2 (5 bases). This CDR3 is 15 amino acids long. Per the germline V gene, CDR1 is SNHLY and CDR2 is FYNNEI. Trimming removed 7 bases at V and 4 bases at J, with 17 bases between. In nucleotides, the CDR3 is TGTGCCAGCATTCTCCGGGTAGCGACATACAATGAGCAGTTCTTC. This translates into CASILRVATYNEQFF.

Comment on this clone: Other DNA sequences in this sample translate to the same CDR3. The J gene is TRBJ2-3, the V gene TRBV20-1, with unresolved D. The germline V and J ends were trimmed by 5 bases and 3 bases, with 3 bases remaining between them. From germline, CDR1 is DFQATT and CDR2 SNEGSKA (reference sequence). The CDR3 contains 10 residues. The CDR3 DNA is TGCAGTGCTCTTACAGATACGCAGTATTTT. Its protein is CSALTDTQYF.

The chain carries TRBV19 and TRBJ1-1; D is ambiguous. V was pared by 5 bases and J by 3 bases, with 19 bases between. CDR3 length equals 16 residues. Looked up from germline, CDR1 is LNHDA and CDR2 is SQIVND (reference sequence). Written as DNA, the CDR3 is TGTGCCAGTAGTCCCCTGGGCGGAGGGTTCGACACTGAAGCTTTCTTT. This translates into CASSPLGGGFDTEAFF.

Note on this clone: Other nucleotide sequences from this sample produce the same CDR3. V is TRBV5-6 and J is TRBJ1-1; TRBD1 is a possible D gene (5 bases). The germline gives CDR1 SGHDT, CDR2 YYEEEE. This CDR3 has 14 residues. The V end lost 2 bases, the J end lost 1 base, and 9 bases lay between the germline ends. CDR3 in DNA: TGTGCCAGCAGCTTAACAGGTTCGAACACTGAAGCTTTCTTT. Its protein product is CASSLTGSNTEAFF.

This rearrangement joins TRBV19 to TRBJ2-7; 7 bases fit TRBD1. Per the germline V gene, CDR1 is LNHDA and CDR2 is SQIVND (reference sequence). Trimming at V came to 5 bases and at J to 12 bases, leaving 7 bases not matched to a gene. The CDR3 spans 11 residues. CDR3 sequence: CASSPRQGWYF. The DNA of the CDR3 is TGTGCCAGTAGTCCCAGACAGGGATGGTACTTC. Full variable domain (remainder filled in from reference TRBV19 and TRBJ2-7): DGGITQSPKYLFRKEGQNVTLSCEQNLNHDAMYWYRQDPGQGLRLIYYSQIVNDFQKGDIAEGYSVSREKKESFPLTVTSAQKNPTAFYLCASSPRQGWYFGPGTRLTVT.

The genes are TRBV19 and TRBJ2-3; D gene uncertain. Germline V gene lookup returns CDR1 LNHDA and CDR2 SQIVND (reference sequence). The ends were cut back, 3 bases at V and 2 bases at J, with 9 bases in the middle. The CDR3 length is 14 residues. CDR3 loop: CASSIFPTTDTQYF. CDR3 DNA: TGTGCCAGTAGTATTTTTCCGACCACAGATACGCAGTATTTT.

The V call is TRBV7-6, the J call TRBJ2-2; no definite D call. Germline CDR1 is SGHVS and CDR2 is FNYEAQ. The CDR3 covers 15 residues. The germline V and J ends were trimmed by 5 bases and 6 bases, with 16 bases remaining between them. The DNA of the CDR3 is TGTGCCAGCAGCCCAGATTTTCCCCCTGCCGGGGAGCTGTTTTTT. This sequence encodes CASSPDFPPAGELFF. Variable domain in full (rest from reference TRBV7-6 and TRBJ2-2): GAGVSQSPRYKVTKRGQDVALRCDPISGHVSLYWYRQALGQGPEFLTYFNYEAQQDKSGLPNDRFSAERPEGSISTLTIQRTEQRDSAMYRCASSPDFPPAGELFFGEGSRLTVL.

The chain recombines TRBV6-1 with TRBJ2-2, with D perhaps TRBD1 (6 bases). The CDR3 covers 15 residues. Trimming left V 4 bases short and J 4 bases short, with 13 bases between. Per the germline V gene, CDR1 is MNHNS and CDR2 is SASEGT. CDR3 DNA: TGTGCCAGCAGTGCCGGCAGGGGTAGCACCGGGGAGCTGTTTTTT. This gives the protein CASSAGRGSTGELFF.

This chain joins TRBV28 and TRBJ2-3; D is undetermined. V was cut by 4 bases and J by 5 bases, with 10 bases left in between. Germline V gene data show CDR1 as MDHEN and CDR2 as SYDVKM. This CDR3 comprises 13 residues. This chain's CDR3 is CASSSDWKDTQYF. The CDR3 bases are TGTGCCAGCAGTTCCGACTGGAAAGATACGCAGTATTTT. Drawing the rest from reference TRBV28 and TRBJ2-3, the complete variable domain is DVKVTQSSRYLVKRTGEKVFLECVQDMDHENMFWYRQDPGLGLRLIYFSYDVKMKEKGDIPEGYSVSREKKERFSLILESASTNQTSMYLCASSSDWKDTQYFGPGTRLTVL.

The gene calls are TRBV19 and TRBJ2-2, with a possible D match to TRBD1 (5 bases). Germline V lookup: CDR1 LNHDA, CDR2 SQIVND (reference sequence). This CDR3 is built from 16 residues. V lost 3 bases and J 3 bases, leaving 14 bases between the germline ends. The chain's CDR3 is CASSILGVQDTGELFF. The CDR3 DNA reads TGTGCCAGTAGTATTCTAGGGGTTCAGGACACCGGGGAGCTGTTTTTT.

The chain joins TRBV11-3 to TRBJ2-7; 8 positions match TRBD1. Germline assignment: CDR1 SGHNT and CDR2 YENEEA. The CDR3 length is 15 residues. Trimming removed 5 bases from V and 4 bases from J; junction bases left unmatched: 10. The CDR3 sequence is CASSPGQGEIYEQYF. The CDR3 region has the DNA TGTGCCAGCAGCCCAGGACAGGGAGAAATTTACGAGCAGTACTTC.

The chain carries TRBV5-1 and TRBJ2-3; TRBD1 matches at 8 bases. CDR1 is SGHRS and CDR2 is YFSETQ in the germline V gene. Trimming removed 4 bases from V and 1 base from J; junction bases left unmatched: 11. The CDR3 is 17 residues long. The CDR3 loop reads CASSPQPTGVGTDTQYF. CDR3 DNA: TGCGCCAGCAGCCCCCAACCGACAGGGGTAGGCACAGATACGCAGTATTTT.